This T cell receptor (beta chain) appears in the sequencing data of a study of T cell responses to AZD1222 COVID-19 vaccine. The CDR3 covers 10 residues. Data came from immunoSEQ multiplex PCR; TCRdb stores just in-frame clones and leaves some out. This table holds 100,000 or so clones, 90% found once. This clone was counted once. This receptor was taken from an adult in good health. The genes are TRBV21-1 and TRBJ1-1. TRBV21-1 is given as a pseudogene. This sample comprised peripheral blood, obtained on day 0 of AZD1222 vaccination. CDR3 coding DNA: TGTGCCAGGGGGGAGGGTGAAGCTTTCTTT. It codes for CARGEGEAFF.